This T cell receptor beta chain emerged from a study of cytomegalovirus exposure and HLA in healthy donors. Study results and caveats: V- and J-gene trimming in TCR beta was tied to a missense DCLRE1C variant by an analysis performed later. For most TCR sequences rarity was the rule, although some public TCRs occurred in many donors. The study reported that TCR beta sequences accurately predicted HLA-A and HLA-B alleles in most subjects.

Primers for the PCR totalled 60 Vbeta and 13 Jbeta. Assay used: immunoSEQ multiplex PCR; TCRdb lists only in-frame clones, some missing. The table records approximately 150,000 clones, over 70% of them present only once. Remarks on this clone: Its antigen is unknown.

This CDR3 region has 17 residues. Germline loops: CDR1 SGHNT, CDR2 YYREEE (reference sequence). V lost 0 bases to trimming and J lost 7 bases, with 20 bases between them. The specimen sequenced was PBMCs. The TCR comes from a woman aged 40 to 50 in good health and CMV-seronegative. This sequence joins TRBV5-4 and TRBJ2-1; D possibly corresponds to TRBD2 (5 bases). CDR3 loop: CASSLDSVAIVRNEQFF. In nucleotides, the CDR3 is TGTGCCAGCAGCTTGGATTCGGTAGCGATCGTGAGGAATGAGCAGTTCTTC.